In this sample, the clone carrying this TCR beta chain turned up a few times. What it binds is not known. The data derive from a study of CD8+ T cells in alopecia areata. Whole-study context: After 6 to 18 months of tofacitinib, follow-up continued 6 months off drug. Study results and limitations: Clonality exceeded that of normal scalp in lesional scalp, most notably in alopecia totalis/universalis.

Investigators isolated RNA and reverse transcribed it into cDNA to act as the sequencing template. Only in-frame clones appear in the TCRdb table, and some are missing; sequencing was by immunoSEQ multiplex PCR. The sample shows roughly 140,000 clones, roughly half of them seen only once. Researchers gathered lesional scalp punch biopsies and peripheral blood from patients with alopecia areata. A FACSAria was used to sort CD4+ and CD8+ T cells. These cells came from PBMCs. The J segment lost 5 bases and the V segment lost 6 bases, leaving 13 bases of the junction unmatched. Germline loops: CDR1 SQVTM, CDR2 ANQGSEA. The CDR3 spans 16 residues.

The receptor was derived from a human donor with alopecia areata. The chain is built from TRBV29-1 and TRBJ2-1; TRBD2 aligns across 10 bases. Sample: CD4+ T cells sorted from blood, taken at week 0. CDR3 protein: CSVIPRRLAGHNEQFF. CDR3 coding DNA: TGCAGCGTCATCCCTCGGAGACTAGCGGGCCACAATGAGCAGTTCTTC.